These 17 T cell receptor beta chains originate from one sample sequenced in a study of blood T cell repertoires in COVID-19. Assay used: immunoSEQ multiplex PCR; TCRdb lists only in-frame clones, some missing. The sample consists of 200,000 to 300,000 clones, 90% of them appearing once. The sequenced sample was peripheral blood. The receptors were gathered from a woman between 40 and 50 years old with acute or convalescent COVID-19.

The rearrangement joins TRBV9 to TRBJ1-2; the match to TRBD1 covers 7 bases. Germline CDR1 is SGDLS and CDR2 is YYNGEE. J gave up 8 bases and V 3 bases, and 16 bases lay outside the gene matches. This CDR3 is 16 amino acids long. The CDR3 is CASSALNPVQGGGYTF. The CDR3 region has the DNA TGTGCCAGCAGCGCGCTTAACCCGGTCCAGGGGGGAGGCTACACCTTC.

The V and J genes are TRBV12-3 or TRBV12-4 and TRBJ1-6; D remains unclear. This CDR3 has 12 residues. V was trimmed by 3 bases and J by 6 bases, leaving 3 bases between them. The CDR3 is CASSFINSPLHF. The CDR3 nucleotides are TGTGCCAGCAGTTTCATTAATTCACCCCTCCACTTT.

The J gene is TRBJ2-3, the V gene TRBV7-9, with 12 bases identical to TRBD2. CDR3 length: 15 amino acids. J lost 4 bases, V lost 5 bases, and 4 bases had no gene match. Germline V gene sequence: CDR1 SEHNR, CDR2 FQNEAQ (reference sequence). The CDR3 DNA is TGTGCCAGCAGCCGGACTAGCGGGGTATCAGATACGCAGTATTTT. It translates to CASSRTSGVSDTQYF. Using reference TRBV7-9 and TRBJ2-3 for the parts outside the CDR3, the full variable domain is DTGVSQNPRHKITKRGQNVTFRCDPISEHNRLYWYRQTLGQGPEFLTYFQNEAQLEKSRLLSDRFSAERPKGSFSTLEIQRTEQGDSAMYLCASSRTSGVSDTQYFGPGTRLTVL.

The J gene is TRBJ1-1, the V gene TRBV5-1, with TRBD1 matching over 10 bases. The V gene's germline CDR1 is SGHRS and CDR2 YFSETQ. The V and J ends lost 3 bases and 10 bases, in that order; junction bases with no gene match: 12. This CDR3 contains 15 residues. The CDR3 DNA sequence: TGCGCCAGCAGCTACCGGAAGGGGACAGGGGATAGAGCTTTCTTT. Its translation: CASSYRKGTGDRAFF.

The chain combines TRBV7-7 with TRBJ2-5; D is perhaps TRBD2 (6 bases). This CDR3 contains 14 residues. Germline V CDR1 and CDR2: SSHAT, FNYEAQ (reference sequence). Between the trimmed V and J ends, which lost 1 base and 5 bases, there was a span of 11 bases. In nucleotides, the CDR3 is TGTGCCAGCAGCTTAGGAGCAGGGAGGGAGACCCAGTACTTC. This codes for CASSLGAGRETQYF.

The rearrangement joins TRBV7-8 to TRBJ2-5; 10 bases align to TRBD1. The junction had 6 bases not matched to a gene; V was cut back by 3 bases and J by 5 bases. From germline, CDR1 is SGHVS and CDR2 FQNEAQ. The CDR3 spans 15 residues. DNA for the CDR3: TGTGCCAGCAGCTTGGGGACAGGGGCCGGGGAGACCCAGTACTTC. Protein sequence: CASSLGTGAGETQYF.

The rearrangement uses TRBV11-3 and TRBJ1-2, with 11 positions matching TRBD1. The CDR3 length is 13 residues. Unmatched junction bases numbered 3, after V lost 5 bases and J lost 7 bases. Per the germline V gene, CDR1 is SGHNT and CDR2 is YENEEA. CDR3 loop: CASSAGQGVGYTF. In nucleotides, the CDR3 is TGTGCCAGCAGCGCGGGACAGGGGGTTGGCTACACCTTC.

A few counts support this clone. The CDR3 is CASSPSAGGYGYTF. DNA for the CDR3: TGTGCCAGCAGCCCCTCGGCAGGGGGGTATGGCTACACCTTC. V gene TRBV7-3 combines with J gene TRBJ1-2; 7 nucleotides agree with TRBD1. V was clipped by 5 bases and J by 5 bases; unmatched bases: 8. CDR3 size: 14 residues. Germline V CDR1 and CDR2: SGHTA, FQGTGA.

The chain uses TRBV7-8 and TRBJ2-1, with D possibly being TRBD2 (5 bases). The germline gives CDR1 SGHVS, CDR2 FQNEAQ. Trimming removed 5 bases at V and 6 bases at J, with 14 bases between. The CDR3 sequence is 14 residues long. CDR3 coding DNA: TGTGCCAGCAGCCCCTTTGACGGGATCAATGAGCAGTTCTTC. It encodes CASSPFDGINEQFF.

The chain's CDR3 is CASSMYGGYQETQYF. The CDR3 DNA sequence: TGTGCCAGTAGTATGTATGGGGGGTACCAAGAGACCCAGTACTTC. The chain uses TRBV19 and TRBJ2-5, with D maybe TRBD2 (6 bases). The germline CDR1 and CDR2 sequences are LNHDA and SQIVND (reference sequence). CDR3 length: 15 amino acids. Trimming took 3 bases from V and 0 from J, leaving 11 bases between them.

The rearrangement joins TRBV5-8 to TRBJ1-3; D gene uncertain. There are 15 residues in the CDR3. Germline loops: CDR1 SGHTS, CDR2 YDEGEE. The V gene lost 0 bases and the J gene lost 8 bases, with 15 bases spanning the gap. DNA of the CDR3: TGTGCCAGCAGCTTGGATTCGGGGTCTCAGTACACCATATATTTT. As protein: CASSLDSGSQYTIYF.

The chain carries TRBV5-6 and TRBJ2-2; TRBD1 agrees at 9 bases. The CDR3 covers 17 residues. Per the germline V gene, CDR1 is SGHDT and CDR2 is YYEEEE. The trim removed 3 bases at V and 4 bases at J, leaving 10 bases unmatched. The CDR3 loop reads CASSSRDRADTTGELFF. CDR3 bases: TGTGCCAGCAGCTCCCGGGACAGGGCGGATACCACCGGGGAGCTGTTTTTT.

J is TRBJ1-2 and V is TRBV7-9, with a tentative D call TRBD1 (5 bases). V was clipped by 4 bases and J by 1 base, with 13 bases between them. Per the germline V gene, CDR1 is SEHNR and CDR2 is FQNEAQ (reference sequence). The length of the CDR3 is 15 residues. The CDR3 spells CASSSGHLFNYGYTF. For the CDR3, the DNA is TGTGCCAGCAGCTCAGGACACCTTTTTAACTATGGCTACACCTTC.

The chain couples TRBV2 to TRBJ2-1; TRBD1 is a possible D gene (6 bases). CDR1 is SNHLY and CDR2 is FYNNEI in the germline V gene. The ends were cut back, 6 bases at V and 4 bases at J, with 22 bases in the middle. This CDR3 spans 17 amino acids. CDR3 DNA: TGTGCCAGCAGGTTGGGTTGGGGGCTCGATGATTACAATGAGCAGTTCTTC. Translation gives CASRLGWGLDDYNEQFF.

The chain uses TRBV5-1 and TRBJ2-2; 9 positions match TRBD2. The V and J ends lost 2 bases and 6 bases, in that order; junction bases with no gene match: 5. Germline assignment: CDR1 SGHRS and CDR2 YFSETQ. The CDR3 sequence is 15 residues long. For the CDR3, the DNA is TGCGCCAGCAGCTTCCTGGCGGGGGGGGCCGGGGAGCTGTTTTTT. This translates into CASSFLAGGAGELFF.

This chain links TRBV28 with TRBJ1-4; the D gene is possibly TRBD1 (5 bases). Germline CDR1 MDHEN, CDR2 SYDVKM. This CDR3 contains 18 residues. V shed 3 bases and J shed 4 bases, with 21 bases lying between them. The DNA for the CDR3 is TGTGCCAGCAGTTTCCGGGGCGCGTACGGACTAGGTAATGAAAAACTGTTTTTT. This codes for CASSFRGAYGLGNEKLFF.

CDR3 DNA sequence: TGTGCCAGCAGCTTAGCGATGTGGGGGACAGATATCATTAACTATGGCTACACCTTC. This gives the protein CASSLAMWGTDIINYGYTF. J is TRBJ1-2 and V is TRBV7-8; 7 nucleotides match TRBD1. V shed 0 bases and J 1 base; nucleotides not matched to a gene: 14. Germline CDR1 reads SGHVS; CDR2 reads FQNEAQ. There are 19 residues in the CDR3.